This TCR beta chain was captured in a study of blood T cell repertoires in COVID-19. About the research overall: Acute-phase and convalescent COVID-19 samples originated in the United States, Italy and Spain.

Data came from immunoSEQ multiplex PCR; TCRdb stores just in-frame clones and leaves some out. The top ten clones hold about 0.78% of a sample with around 400,000 clones, approximately 91% of them seen once. The germline CDR1 and CDR2 sequences are KGHDR and SFDVKD. V dropped 4 bases and J dropped 4; count of bases not matched to a gene: 6. The CDR3 runs to 16 residues. Participants were aged about 18 to 89 years from about two dozen US areas. In assigning cohorts, the study relied on participant-reported clinical history. Sequencing was performed on PBMCs or T cells enriched from blood (not recorded which). The receptor was isolated from a woman aged 40 to 49 who had been exposed to COVID-19. This chain joins TRBV24-1 and TRBJ2-1; TRBD1 aligns across 10 bases. The CDR3 here is CATSDPGQGPYNEQFF. The CDR3 coding sequence is TGTGCCACCAGTGACCCGGGACAGGGGCCGTACAATGAGCAGTTCTTC.